This TCR beta chain was documented in a study of T cell repertoires in cytomegalovirus infection. Points on this clonotype: Its target is not known.

TCRdb recomputed calls from the reads with MiXCR, one row per CDR3 protein. The data contain roughly 500,000 distinct CDR3 sequences, about 33% of them singletons. The material was cultured PBMCs, obtained from culture after CMV antigen stimulation. This receptor was obtained from a human donor in good health (CMV status not recorded). Some clones in this sample may be carry-over from other donors' samples.

The CDR3 nucleotides read TGTGCCAGTAGTATAGCCTGGAACAGCAATCAGCCCCAGCATTTT. This sequence encodes CASSIAWNSNQPQHF. The J gene is TRBJ1-5, the V gene TRBV19; the D is unclear. Per germline, CDR1 LNHDA and CDR2 SQIVND (reference sequence). V dropped 1 base and J dropped 1 base, with 8 bases sitting between them. This CDR3 region has 15 residues.